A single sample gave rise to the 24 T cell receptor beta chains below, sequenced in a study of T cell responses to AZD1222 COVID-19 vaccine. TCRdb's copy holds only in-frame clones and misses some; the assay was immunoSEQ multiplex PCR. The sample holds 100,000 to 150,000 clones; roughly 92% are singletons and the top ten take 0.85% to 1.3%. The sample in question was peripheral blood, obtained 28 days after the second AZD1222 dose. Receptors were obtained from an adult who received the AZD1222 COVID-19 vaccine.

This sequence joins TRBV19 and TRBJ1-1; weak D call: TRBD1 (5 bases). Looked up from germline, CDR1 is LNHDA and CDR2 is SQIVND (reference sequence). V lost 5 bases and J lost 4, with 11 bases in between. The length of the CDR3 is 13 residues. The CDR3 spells CASSQGKVTEAFF. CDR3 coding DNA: TGTGCCAGTAGTCAGGGTAAAGTCACTGAAGCTTTCTTT.

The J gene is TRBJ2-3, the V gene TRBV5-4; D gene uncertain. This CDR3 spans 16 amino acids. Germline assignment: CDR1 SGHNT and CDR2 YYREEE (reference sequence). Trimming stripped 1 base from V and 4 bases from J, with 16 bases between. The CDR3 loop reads CASSLFKGLPPDTQYF. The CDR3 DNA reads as TGTGCCAGCAGCTTGTTCAAGGGCCTCCCGCCAGATACGCAGTATTTT.

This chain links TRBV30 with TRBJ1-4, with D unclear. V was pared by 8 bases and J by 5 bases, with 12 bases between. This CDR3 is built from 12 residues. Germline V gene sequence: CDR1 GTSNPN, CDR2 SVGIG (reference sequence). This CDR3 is CALLRMNEKLFF. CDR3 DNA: TGTGCCCTTTTGCGGATGAATGAAAAACTGTTTTTT.

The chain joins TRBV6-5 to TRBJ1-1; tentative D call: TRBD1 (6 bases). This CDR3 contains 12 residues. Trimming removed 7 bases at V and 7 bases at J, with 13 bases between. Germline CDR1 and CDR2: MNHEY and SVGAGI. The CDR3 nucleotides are TGTGCCAGCATGCTACAGGGCCTTGAAGCTTTCTTT. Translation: CASMLQGLEAFF.

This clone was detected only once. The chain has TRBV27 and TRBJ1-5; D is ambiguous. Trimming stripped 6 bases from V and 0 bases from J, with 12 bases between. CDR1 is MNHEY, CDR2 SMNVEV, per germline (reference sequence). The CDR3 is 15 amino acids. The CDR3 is CASREFHLSNQPQHF. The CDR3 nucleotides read TGTGCCAGCAGGGAGTTCCATCTTAGCAATCAGCCCCAGCATTTT.

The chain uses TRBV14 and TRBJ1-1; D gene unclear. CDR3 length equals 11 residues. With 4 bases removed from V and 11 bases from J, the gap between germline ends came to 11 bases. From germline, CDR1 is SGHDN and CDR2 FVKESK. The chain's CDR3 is CASSPGWRAFF. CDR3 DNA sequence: TGTGCCAGCAGCCCCGGATGGCGGGCTTTCTTT.

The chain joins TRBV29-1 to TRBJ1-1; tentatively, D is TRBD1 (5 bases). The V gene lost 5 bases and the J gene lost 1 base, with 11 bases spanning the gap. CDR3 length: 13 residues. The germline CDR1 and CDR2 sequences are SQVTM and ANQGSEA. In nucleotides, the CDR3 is TGCAGCGTTAACAACGGGGGGAACACTGAAGCTTTCTTT. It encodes CSVNNGGNTEAFF.

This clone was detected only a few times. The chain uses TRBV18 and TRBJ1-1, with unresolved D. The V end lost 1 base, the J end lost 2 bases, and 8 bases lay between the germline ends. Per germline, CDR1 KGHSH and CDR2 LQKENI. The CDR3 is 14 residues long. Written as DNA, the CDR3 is TGTGCCAGCTCACCACTAGGCAGCAACACTGAAGCTTTCTTT. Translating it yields CASSPLGSNTEAFF.

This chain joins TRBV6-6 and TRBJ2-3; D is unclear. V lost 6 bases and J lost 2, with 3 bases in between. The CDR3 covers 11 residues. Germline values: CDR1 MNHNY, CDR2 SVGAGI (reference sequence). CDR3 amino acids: CASSHTDTQYF. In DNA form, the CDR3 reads TGTGCCAGCAGCCACACAGATACGCAGTATTTT.

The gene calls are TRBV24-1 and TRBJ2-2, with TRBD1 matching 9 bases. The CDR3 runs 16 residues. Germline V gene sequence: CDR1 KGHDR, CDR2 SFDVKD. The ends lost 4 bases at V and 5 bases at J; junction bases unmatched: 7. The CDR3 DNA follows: TGTGCCACCAGTGACCCGGACAGGGGCAGGACCGGGGAGCTGTTTTTT. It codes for CATSDPDRGRTGELFF.

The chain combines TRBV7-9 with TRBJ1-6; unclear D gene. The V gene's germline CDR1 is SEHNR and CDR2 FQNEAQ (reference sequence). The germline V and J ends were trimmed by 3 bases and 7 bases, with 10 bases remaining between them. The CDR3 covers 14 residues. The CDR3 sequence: CASSFNSPNSPLHF. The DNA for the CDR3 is TGTGCCAGCAGCTTTAACTCCCCGAATTCACCCCTCCACTTT. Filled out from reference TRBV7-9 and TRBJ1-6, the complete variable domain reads DTGVSQNPRHKITKRGQNVTFRCDPISEHNRLYWYRQTLGQGPEFLTYFQNEAQLEKSRLLSDRFSAERPKGSFSTLEIQRTEQGDSAMYLCASSFNSPNSPLHFGNGTRLTVT.

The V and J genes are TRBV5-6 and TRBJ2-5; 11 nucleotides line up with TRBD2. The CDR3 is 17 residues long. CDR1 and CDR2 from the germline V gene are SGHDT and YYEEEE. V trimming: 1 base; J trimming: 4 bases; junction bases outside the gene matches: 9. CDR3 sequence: CASSLFGVAGGLETQYF. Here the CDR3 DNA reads TGTGCCAGCAGCTTGTTCGGGGTAGCGGGAGGGCTAGAGACCCAGTACTTC.

As DNA, the CDR3 is TGCGCCAGCAGCCAGCAGGGCTCCCGGATGAAGCAGTTCTTC. This codes for CASSQQGSRMKQFF. The chain couples TRBV4-3 to TRBJ2-1, with D perhaps matching TRBD1 (5 bases). Per the germline V gene, CDR1 is LGHNA and CDR2 is YSLEER. The V gene lost 3 bases and the J gene lost 11 bases, with 17 bases spanning the gap. The CDR3 sequence is 14 residues long.

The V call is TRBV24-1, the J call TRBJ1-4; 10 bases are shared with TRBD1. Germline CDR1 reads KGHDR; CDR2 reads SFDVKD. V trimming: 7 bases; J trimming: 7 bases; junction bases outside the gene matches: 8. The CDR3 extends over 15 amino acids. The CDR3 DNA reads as TGTGCCACCAGCCGTTGGGGGACAGGGGCTGAAAAACTGTTTTTT. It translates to CATSRWGTGAEKLFF.

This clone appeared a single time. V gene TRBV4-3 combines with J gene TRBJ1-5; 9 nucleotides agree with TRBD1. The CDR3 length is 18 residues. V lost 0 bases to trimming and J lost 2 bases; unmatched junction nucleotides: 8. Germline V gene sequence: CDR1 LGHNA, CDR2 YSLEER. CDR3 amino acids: CASSQDLGQGRGNQPQHF. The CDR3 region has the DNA TGCGCCAGCAGCCAAGATTTGGGACAGGGACGAGGCAATCAGCCCCAGCATTTT.

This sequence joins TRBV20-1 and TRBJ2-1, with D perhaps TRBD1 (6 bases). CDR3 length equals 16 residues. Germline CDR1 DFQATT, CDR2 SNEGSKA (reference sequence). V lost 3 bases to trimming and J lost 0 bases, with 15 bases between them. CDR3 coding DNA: TGCAGTGCTAGTGCTTGGGGACAAAGCTCCTACAATGAGCAGTTCTTC. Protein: CSASAWGQSSYNEQFF.

The CDR3 sequence: CASSGDIYNEQFF. As DNA, the CDR3 is TGTGCCAGCAGTGGGGACATATACAATGAGCAGTTCTTC. This chain uses TRBV12-3 or TRBV12-4 with TRBJ2-1; D possibly corresponds to TRBD1 (6 bases). The CDR3 runs to 13 residues. V was cut by 5 bases and J by 4 bases, with 9 bases left in between.

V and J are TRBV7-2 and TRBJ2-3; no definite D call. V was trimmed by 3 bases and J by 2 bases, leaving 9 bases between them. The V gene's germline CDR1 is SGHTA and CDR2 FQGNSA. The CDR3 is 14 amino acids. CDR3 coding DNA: TGTGCCAGCAGCTTCGAAGGATACACAGATACGCAGTATTTT. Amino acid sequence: CASSFEGYTDTQYF.

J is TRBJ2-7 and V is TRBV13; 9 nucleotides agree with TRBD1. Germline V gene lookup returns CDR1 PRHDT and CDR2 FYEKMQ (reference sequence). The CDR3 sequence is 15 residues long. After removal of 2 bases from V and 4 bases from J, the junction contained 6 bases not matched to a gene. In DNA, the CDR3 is TGTGCCAGCAGCTTAAACCCGGGACAGGGTTACGAGCAGTACTTC. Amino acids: CASSLNPGQGYEQYF.

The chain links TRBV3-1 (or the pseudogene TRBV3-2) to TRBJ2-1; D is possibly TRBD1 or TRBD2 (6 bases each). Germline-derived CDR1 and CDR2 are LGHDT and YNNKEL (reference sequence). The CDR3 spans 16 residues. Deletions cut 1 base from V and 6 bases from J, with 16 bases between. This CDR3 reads CASSQVGPGGGNEQFF. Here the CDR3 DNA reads TGTGCCAGCAGCCAAGTAGGGCCCGGAGGGGGCAATGAGCAGTTCTTC.

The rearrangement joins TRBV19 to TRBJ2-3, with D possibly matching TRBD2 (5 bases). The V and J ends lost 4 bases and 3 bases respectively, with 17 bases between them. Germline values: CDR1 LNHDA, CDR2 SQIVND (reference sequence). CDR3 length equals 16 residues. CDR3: CASSSFSEVITDTQYF. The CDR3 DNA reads TGTGCCAGTAGTAGTTTTAGCGAGGTCATAACAGATACGCAGTATTTT.

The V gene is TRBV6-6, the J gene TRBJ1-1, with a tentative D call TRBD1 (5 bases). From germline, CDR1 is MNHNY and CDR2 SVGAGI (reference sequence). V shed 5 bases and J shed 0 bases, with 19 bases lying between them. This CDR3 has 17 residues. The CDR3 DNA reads TGTGCCAGCAGTCCATCGCAGGGTCTGGGGATGAACACTGAAGCTTTCTTT. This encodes CASSPSQGLGMNTEAFF.

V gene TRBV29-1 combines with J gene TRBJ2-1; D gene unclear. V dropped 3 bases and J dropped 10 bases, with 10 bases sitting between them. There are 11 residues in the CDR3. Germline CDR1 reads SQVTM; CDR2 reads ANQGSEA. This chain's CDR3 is CSVDGRREQFF. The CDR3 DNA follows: TGCAGCGTTGACGGTAGAAGGGAGCAGTTCTTC.

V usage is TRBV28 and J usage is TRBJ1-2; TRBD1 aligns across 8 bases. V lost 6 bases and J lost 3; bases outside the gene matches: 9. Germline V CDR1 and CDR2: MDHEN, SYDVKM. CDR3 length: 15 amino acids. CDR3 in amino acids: CASSRPGQVYYGYTF. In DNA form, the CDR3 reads TGTGCCAGCAGCCGTCCGGGACAGGTTTACTATGGCTACACCTTC.